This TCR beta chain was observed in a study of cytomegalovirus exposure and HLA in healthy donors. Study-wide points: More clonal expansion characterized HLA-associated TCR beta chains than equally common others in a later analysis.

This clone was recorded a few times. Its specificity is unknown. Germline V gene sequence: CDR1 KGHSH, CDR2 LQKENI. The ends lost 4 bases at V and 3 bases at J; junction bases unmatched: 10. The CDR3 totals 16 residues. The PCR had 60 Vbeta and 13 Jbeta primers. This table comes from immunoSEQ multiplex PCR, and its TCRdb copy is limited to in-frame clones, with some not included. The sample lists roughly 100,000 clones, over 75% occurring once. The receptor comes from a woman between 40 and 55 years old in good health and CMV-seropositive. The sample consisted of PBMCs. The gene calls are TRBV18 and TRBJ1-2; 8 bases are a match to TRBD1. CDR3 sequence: CASSQGGTGGDYGYTF. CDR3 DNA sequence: TGTGCCAGCTCACAAGGGGGGACAGGTGGTGACTATGGCTACACCTTC.